Listed below are T cell receptor beta chains from one sample, sequenced in a study of T cell repertoires in cytomegalovirus infection. TCRdb reprocessed the reads with MiXCR, giving one entry per CDR3 protein. The table records fewer than 350,000 distinct CDR3 sequences, more than 9% of them present only once. What was sequenced was PBMCs. The receptor set was obtained from a human donor in good health (CMV status not recorded). Some clones in this sample may be carry-over from other donors' samples. Each CDR3 is given with its conserved first and last residue. Fields, in order: CDR3 DNA, CDR3 protein, D gene, V gene, clone size, J gene. A D gene is named only where the DNA matches it firmly. Size tells how often a clone was seen (once, few, many) or the class of an expanded clone, and some rows leave it out.

TGTGCCAGTAGTCTCAGGGGACGGAACACCGGGGAGCTGTTTTTT CASSLRGRNTGELFF - TRBV19 many TRBJ2-2
TGTGCCAGCAGTCCCAGGACAGGGCGCGGCGTAGCTTTCTTT CASSPRTGRGVAFF TRBD1 TRBV12-3/TRBV12-4 many TRBJ1-1
TGTGCCAGCAGCCCTGACAGGGTTCTTCTCGAGCAGTACTTC CASSPDRVLLEQYF TRBD1 TRBV28 - TRBJ2-7
TGTGCCAGCAGCCCGCCTAGCGGGAGGACAGATACGCAGTATTTT CASSPPSGRTDTQYF TRBD2 TRBV7-2 many TRBJ2-3
TGTGCCAGCGCGGTAGGCGGCCCTGGAGGCTACACCTTC CASAVGGPGGYTF - TRBV2 few TRBJ1-2
TGTGCCAGCAGCTTAGGGGGATACTCTGGAAACACCATATATTTT CASSLGGYSGNTIYF - TRBV7-4 - TRBJ1-3
TGTGCCAGCAGCCTCGAAATATATAGCAATCAGCCCCAGCATTTT CASSLEIYSNQPQHF - TRBV7-2 many TRBJ1-5
TGTGCCAGCAGCTTAGCAGGGGGCGGTCCGGATACGCAGTATTTT CASSLAGGGPDTQYF TRBD1 TRBV7-3 many TRBJ2-3
TGTGCCAGCAGTTACGCGGGTCCTATAGAGGGCTACACCTTC CASSYAGPIEGYTF - TRBV6-5 few TRBJ1-2
TGTGCCAGCAGCTCCCCTCCGAATCGGGAGACCCAGTACTTC CASSSPPNRETQYF - TRBV7-2 many TRBJ2-5
TGTGCCAGCAATCCCGGGCCAACCTACAATGAGCAGTTCTTC CASNPGPTYNEQFF - TRBV28 - TRBJ2-1
TGTGCCAGCAGCTTTATTAGTACCGCAATGGAGCAGTTCTTC CASSFISTAMEQFF - TRBV7-9 few TRBJ2-1
TGTGCCAGCAGCTTCCAAGTTTACGAGCAGTACTTC CASSFQVYEQYF - TRBV5-6 - TRBJ2-7
TGTGCCAGCAGCAAGAGGACAGCCCTCCAAGAGACCCAGTACTTC CASSKRTALQETQYF - TRBV7-3 few TRBJ2-5
TGCGCCAGCAGCCAAGATCTCACAGGGAGGTCTGGAAACACCATATATTTT CASSQDLTGRSGNTIYF - TRBV4-3 few TRBJ1-3
TGTGCCAGCAAACGGGACAGGGGTTCTGGGGCCAACGTCCTGACTTTC CASKRDRGSGANVLTF TRBD1 TRBV6-2/TRBV6-3 many TRBJ2-6
TGTGCCAGCACCAGGACAGGCGGCGATGAAAAACTGTTTTTT CASTRTGGDEKLFF TRBD1 TRBV2 - TRBJ1-4
TGTGCCAGCAGTGAGGCAAAAGTAACTGGAAACACCATATATTTT CASSEAKVTGNTIYF - TRBV2 - TRBJ1-3
TGTGCCAGCAGTTGGACAGAGCTGAACACTGAAGCTTTCTTT CASSWTELNTEAFF - TRBV6-6 - TRBJ1-1
TGCGCCAGCAGCCAAGACTGGGGAGTAGCGGGGGCCCAGAATACGCAGTATTTT CASSQDWGVAGAQNTQYF TRBD2 TRBV4-3 few TRBJ2-3
TGTGCCAGTAGGAATCCTCGGACAGGGAGTGAGCGGCAGCCCCAGCATTTT CASRNPRTGSERQPQHF TRBD1 TRBV19 - TRBJ1-5
TGTGCCAGCAGAAACCGGGACAGGCGTCAAGAGACCCAGTACTTC CASRNRDRRQETQYF TRBD1 TRBV28 - TRBJ2-5
TGTGCCAGCAGTTTAGGGGGGATCCGCGAGCAGTACTTC CASSLGGIREQYF - TRBV28 many TRBJ2-7
TGTGCCAGCAGTTACTCGATGGGAGGGAACACTGAAGCTTTCTTT CASSYSMGGNTEAFF - TRBV6-2/TRBV6-3 many TRBJ1-1
TGTGCCAGCAGCTTAGTTCCTAACGGGGAGCAGTTCTTC CASSLVPNGEQFF - TRBV7-2 many TRBJ2-1
TGTGCCAGCAGTTTAGGGGGCCGGGGCTACACCTTC CASSLGGRGYTF - TRBV12-3/TRBV12-4 many TRBJ1-2
TGTGCCAGCACCCTGACCTGGGGCTACGAGCAGTACTTC CASTLTWGYEQYF - TRBV28 few TRBJ2-7
TGCGCCAGCAGCCTCCAGGGGACTCGCGGCTACGAGCAGTACTTC CASSLQGTRGYEQYF - TRBV5-1 - TRBJ2-7
TGTGCCAGCTTAACCGGGACAGGGCCATCCTACGAGCAGTACTTC CASLTGTGPSYEQYF TRBD1 TRBV18 few TRBJ2-7
TGTGCCAGCAGCTTAGTTGCGGGGGGCCTCGGTCAGCCCCAGCATTTT CASSLVAGGLGQPQHF - TRBV7-8 many TRBJ1-5
TGTGCCATCAGTGAACTAAATGGCTACGAGCAGTACTTC CAISELNGYEQYF - TRBV10-3 few TRBJ2-7
TGTGCCAGCAGCTTAGGGGGGAGCGGGGGGAGCTCCTACGAGCAGTACTTC CASSLGGSGGSSYEQYF TRBD2 TRBV7-8 - TRBJ2-7
TGTGCCAGCAGCCCATGGACAGAGGGTGATAATGAGCAGTTCTTC CASSPWTEGDNEQFF - TRBV7-4 - TRBJ2-1
TGTGCCAGCAGCTCTAGCGGAGCCCAACCAACCCATGAGCAGTTCTTC CASSSSGAQPTHEQFF TRBD2 TRBV7-2 many TRBJ2-1
TGTGCCAGCAGTTCGGACACTGGGGAAAAACTGTTTTTT CASSSDTGEKLFF - TRBV7-2 once TRBJ1-4
TGTGCCAGCAGTTCCCGACAGGACACTGAAGCTTTCTTT CASSSRQDTEAFF - TRBV2 many TRBJ1-1
TGCGCCAGCAGCCAAGGGGCACAGGGCTCAACTAATGAAAAACTGTTTTTT CASSQGAQGSTNEKLFF - TRBV4-1 - TRBJ1-4
TGCAGTGCTGGACCATCACTGGGACTAGCGGGGACAGATACGCAGTATTTT CSAGPSLGLAGTDTQYF TRBD2 TRBV20-1 many TRBJ2-3
TGTGCCAGCAGCTTTCTGACAGGGAGGGAGTTGTACTTC CASSFLTGRELYF - TRBV7-3 few TRBJ2-7
TGCAGCGTTGACCTCACTAGCGGGAGTAGGTATACGCAGTATTTT CSVDLTSGSRYTQYF TRBD2 TRBV29-1 few TRBJ2-3
TGTGCCAGCAGCTTAACGACAGTAAGCACAGATACGCAGTATTTT CASSLTTVSTDTQYF - TRBV7-3 many TRBJ2-3
TGTGCCAGCAGTGCGGACTTGGAGACCCAGTACTTC CASSADLETQYF - TRBV28 many TRBJ2-5
TGTGCCAGCAGCTTAGCTTCCTTTCTGGGGGGCCCTCTCTACAATGAGCAGTTCTTC CASSLASFLGGPLYNEQFF - TRBV7-2 many TRBJ2-1
TGTGCCAGCAGCTTAGAACGAAACACCGGGGAGCTGTTTTTT CASSLERNTGELFF - TRBV7-2 many TRBJ2-2
TGTGCCAGCAGCTCGTCCCTCCTCCCAGGATCTAGCACAGATACGCAGTATTTT CASSSSLLPGSSTDTQYF - TRBV7-9 many TRBJ2-3
TGTGCCAGCAGTGAAGAGGGTGATCGCAATCAGCCCCAGCATTTT CASSEEGDRNQPQHF - TRBV2 - TRBJ1-5
TGTGCCACCAGAGGGACACAGGGTTCCGGCACAGATACGCAGTATTTT CATRGTQGSGTDTQYF - TRBV24-1 - TRBJ2-3
TGTGCCAGCAGCTTCACGATGAACTATGGCTACACCTTC CASSFTMNYGYTF - TRBV11-2 few TRBJ1-2
TGCGCCAGCAGCCTTCGACAAGGCGGTTCAGATACGCAGTATTTT CASSLRQGGSDTQYF - TRBV4-3 - TRBJ2-3
TGTGCCACCGGGACAGGGCCTAATCAGCCCCAGCATTTT CATGTGPNQPQHF TRBD1 TRBV10-3 few TRBJ1-5
TGTGCCAGCAGCTTAGTAAGGGACGGAGCTTTCTTT CASSLVRDGAFF - TRBV7-8 many TRBJ1-1
TGTGCCAACAGTGCCCGACGGGTCACAGATACGCAGTATTTT CANSARRVTDTQYF - TRBV2 - TRBJ2-3
TGTGCCAGCTCCCTTGACATGTTGAATGAGCAGTTCTTC CASSLDMLNEQFF - TRBV18 many TRBJ2-1
TGTGCCACCAGCAGAGATCGTGGGGGCTTGGGCAATGAGCAGTTCTTC CATSRDRGGLGNEQFF - TRBV15 few TRBJ2-1
TGTGCCAGCAGCTTACTCAAAAAAAGACAGGGGTACGAGCAGTACTTC CASSLLKKRQGYEQYF TRBD1 TRBV7-8 few TRBJ2-7
TGCGCCAGCAGCTTGGAGGGGCAGGTGGCCGGGGAGCTGTTTTTT CASSLEGQVAGELFF - TRBV5-1 once TRBJ2-2